The entry below gives a single TCR beta chain sequence along with its context. Its antigen is currently not known. No per-base quality is available; no much larger clone lies one base away. This entry belongs to a study of T cell responses to AZD1222 COVID-19 vaccine (dated by TCRdb to the early 2020s). Describing the broader study: AZD1222 recipients given second doses at about 4 weeks or at about 12 weeks were pooled, since spike-specific TCR depth and breadth were not found to differ between the two schedules. A total of 230 or so trial participants underwent TCR sequencing, of whom 200 to 220 received two doses of AZD1222 and about 25 received two doses of the MenACWY control vaccine. Trial participants were enrolled by age into subgroups of 18-55, 56-69 and 70-plus years, and about 150, 27 and 61 TCR-sequenced participants, respectively, were included in these subgroups.

Interpreted using the paper, the time point label stands for: baseline before first vaccination. Samples from vaccinated people were obtained from the UK trials COV001 and COV002, which included a single-blind randomized controlled phase 2/3 trial of AZD1222 (ChAdOx1 nCoV-19) in healthy adults. For TCRbeta chain sequencing, PBMC samples were collected from trial participants at day 0 and at day 28 after the second dose. Overall study results and their limits: In the small 56-69-year group, the increase in depth fell short of significance, most likely because of low power. Spike-specific TCR breadth and depth rose significantly after two AZD1222 doses compared with day 0 and with MenACWY recipients. CD4 TCRs associated with the vaccine covered the entire spike protein, and the dominant responses were in regions 160-218 and 743-854. Only a handful of AZD1222 recipients were SARS-CoV-2 seropositive at baseline, limiting conclusions about previously exposed vaccinees. Reportedly, close to half of the unique spike-specific TCRs recognized epitopes lying outside the regions that are mutated in the B.1.351 and B.1.1.7 variants. Participants were mostly white British and included more females than males, and it was suggested by the authors that clonal diversity may have been underestimated. Because no day 14 peak-response samples were available, repertoires were characterized only after the peak T cell response.

The CDR3 regions of human TCRbeta chains were analyzed by immunosequencing. Turning to the authors' computational methods: TCRs in the repertoires were matched against a reference library of SARS-CoV-2-specific TCRs that had been generated with the MIRA antigen-specificity platform. Breadth was defined as the fraction of unique TCRs that were SARS-CoV-2-associated. Depth was defined as the fraction of total T cells that were SARS-CoV-2-associated. Each spike-specific TCR was assigned to its reactive spike region and to a CD4 or CD8 class using the MIRA data. Log10-transformed breadth and depth values were compared by one-way ANOVA with Sidak's multiple comparisons tests. TCRdb re-hosts the immuneACCESS table, in-frame sequences only. Its copies lack some clones; in the studies checked, an unresolved V gene accounts for under half of them, and the cause for the rest is not known. The V and J calls and clone size come from that table; D and trimming were worked out from the DNA. The sample has more than 85,000 clones on record, over 70% of them singletons. Around 17% of the sample comes from the top ten.

From the cysteine through the phenylalanine, the CDR3 covers 17 amino acids. Of the read, only the CDR3 DNA is kept; its 51 bases are in frame from base 1. V is pruned by 2 bases and J by 4 bases, leaving 13 bases of the junction without a gene match. The sample here was peripheral blood, taken on day 0 of AZD1222 vaccination. This receptor was identified in an adult in good health. The rearrangement combines TRBV23-1 with TRBJ1-2; 7 junctional bases match TRBD1. TRBV23-1 is an ORF for which the function is uncertain. The CDR3 is CASSQQGEIRQGYGYTF. At the DNA level, the sequence is TGCGCCAGCAGTCAACAGGGGGAAATCAGACAGGGCTATGGCTACACCTTC.